The 15 T cell receptor beta chains listed next were all sequenced from one sample in a study of T cell responses to AZD1222 COVID-19 vaccine. Only in-frame clones appear in the TCRdb table, and some are missing; sequencing was by immunoSEQ multiplex PCR. The table shows 85,000 to 130,000 clones, with about 94% occurring only once. Sequenced here: peripheral blood, sampled on day 0 of AZD1222 vaccination. These receptor sequences come from an adult in good health.

The rearrangement uses TRBV19 and TRBJ1-1; tentatively, D is TRBD1 (5 bases). Germline V gives CDR1 LNHDA, CDR2 SQIVND (reference sequence). The germline V and J ends were trimmed by 8 bases and 1 base, with 11 bases remaining between them. There are 13 residues in the CDR3. The CDR3 region has the DNA TGTGCCAGTGGCCAGGGAAAGAACACTGAAGCTTTCTTT. Its translation is CASGQGKNTEAFF.

The J gene is TRBJ2-5, the V gene TRBV7-8; no clear D. The CDR3 has 13 amino acids. Germline V gene data show CDR1 as SGHVS and CDR2 as FQNEAQ. V was clipped by 2 bases and J by 2 bases, with 6 bases between them. The CDR3 coding sequence is TGTGCCAGCAGCTTAATGTTTCAAGAGACCCAGTACTTC. Translating it yields CASSLMFQETQYF. The full variable domain, in which reference TRBV7-8 and TRBJ2-5 provide the parts outside the CDR3, is GAGVSQSPRYKVAKRGQDVALRCDPISGHVSLFWYQQALGQGPEFLTYFQNEAQLDKSGLPSDRFFAERPEGSVSTLKIQRTQQEDSAVYLCASSLMFQETQYFGPGTRLLVL.

CDR3 coding DNA: TGTGCCAGCAGGGGGCTAGCGGGAGGGGGCTCCTACGAGCAGTACTTC. Amino acids: CASRGLAGGGSYEQYF. The gene calls are TRBV27 and TRBJ2-7, with TRBD2 matching over 12 bases. The CDR3 extends over 16 amino acids. V dropped 6 bases and J dropped 0; count of bases not matched to a gene: 6. Germline-derived CDR1 and CDR2 are MNHEY and SMNVEV (reference sequence).

The chain joins TRBV5-1 to TRBJ2-7; TRBD2 matches 8 bases. Germline V gives CDR1 SGHRS, CDR2 YFSETQ. The trim removed 4 bases at V and 1 base at J, leaving 7 bases unmatched. The CDR3 is 15 amino acids. CDR3 bases: TGCGCCAGCAGCCCCCGGGTAGCGGGGTCCTACGAGCAGTACTTC. It translates to CASSPRVAGSYEQYF.

This clone was observed a few times. The V call is TRBV2, the J call TRBJ2-1; 9 bases match TRBD2. Germline V gene lookup returns CDR1 SNHLY and CDR2 FYNNEI. With 9 bases clipped from V and 6 bases from J, the junction kept 6 bases outside the gene matches. This CDR3 has 13 amino acids. Here the CDR3 DNA reads TGTGCCAGTAAAGCGGGAGGAGGCAATGAGCAGTTCTTC. This encodes CASKAGGGNEQFF.

V and J are TRBV24-1 and TRBJ1-2, with a possible D match to TRBD1 (6 bases). The CDR3 length is 16 residues. In germline, CDR1 is KGHDR, CDR2 SFDVKD. The V end lost 2 bases, the J end lost 5 bases, and 17 bases lay between the germline ends. The CDR3 nucleotides read TGTGCCACCAGTGATTCCAAGGTGGGGACAAGGTATGGCTACACCTTC. The encoded protein is CATSDSKVGTRYGYTF.

The chain links TRBV30 to TRBJ2-1; 9 bases match TRBD2. V shed 0 bases and J 10 bases; nucleotides not matched to a gene: 10. Germline CDR1 and CDR2: GTSNPN and SVGIG (reference sequence). The CDR3 spans 15 residues. CDR3 loop: CAWSVGSGRLNEQFF. DNA of the CDR3: TGTGCCTGGAGTGTTGGGAGCGGGAGGCTGAACGAGCAGTTCTTC.

The J gene is TRBJ1-2, the V gene TRBV5-1, with D possibly matching TRBD1 (5 bases). The CDR3 sequence is 14 residues long. V was cut by 0 bases and J by 4 bases, with 10 bases left in between. CDR1 and CDR2 (germline): SGHRS, YFSETQ. CDR3 nucleotide sequence: TGCGCCAGCAGCTTGGTCCGGGGGAGCTATGGCTACACCTTC. Residues: CASSLVRGSYGYTF.

In this sample, this clone turned up once. The chain uses TRBV6-9 and TRBJ2-1; perhaps TRBD2 as D (6 bases). The CDR3 has 14 residues. From germline, CDR1 is MNHGY and CDR2 SVAAGI. Trimming shortened V by 7 bases and J by 9 bases, and 19 bases separated the two germline ends. The CDR3 DNA reads as TGTGCCAGCAATTGGTCATGGAGGGCAGGTGAGCAGTTCTTC. This gives the protein CASNWSWRAGEQFF.

In its sample, this clone was seen once. J is TRBJ2-5 and V is TRBV24-1, with D possibly TRBD1 on 6 matching bases. The germline V gene encodes CDR1 KGHDR and CDR2 SFDVKD. CDR3 length equals 16 residues. Trimming removed 4 bases at V and 4 bases at J, with 18 bases between. As DNA, the CDR3 is TGTGCCACCAGTGACACCGGGACAAGTGGTGGAGAGACCCAGTACTTC. It is translated as CATSDTGTSGGETQYF.

The chain carries TRBV12-3 or TRBV12-4 and TRBJ2-7; weak D call: TRBD2 (6 bases). This CDR3 is built from 13 residues. The V end was cut by 6 bases, the J end by 2 bases, with 11 bases between. The CDR3 spells CASREGGTYEQYF. CDR3 nucleotides: TGTGCCAGCAGGGAGGGCGGGACCTACGAGCAGTACTTC.

The chain recombines TRBV5-5 with TRBJ2-1, with a weak D call TRBD2 (6 bases). The CDR3 covers 14 residues. Germline CDR1 is SGHKS and CDR2 is YYEKEE (reference sequence). Between the trimmed V and J ends, which lost 1 base and 10 bases, there was a span of 15 bases. The CDR3 spells CASSLFGTVSEQFF. CDR3 in DNA: TGTGCCAGCAGCTTGTTTGGGACTGTATCGGAGCAGTTCTTC.

V and J are TRBV19 and TRBJ2-7, with D hard to call. The CDR3 has 13 residues. The V gene's germline CDR1 is LNHDA and CDR2 SQIVND (reference sequence). Trimming took off 4 bases at V and 5 bases at J, with 12 bases between the two ends. The CDR3 reads CASSRKALDEQYF. The CDR3 DNA is TGTGCCAGTAGTAGAAAAGCATTAGACGAGCAGTACTTC. Based on the CDR3 plus reference TRBV19 and TRBJ2-7, the full variable domain is DGGITQSPKYLFRKEGQNVTLSCEQNLNHDAMYWYRQDPGQGLRLIYYSQIVNDFQKGDIAEGYSVSREKKESFPLTVTSAQKNPTAFYLCASSRKALDEQYFGPGTRLTVT.

V is TRBV20-1 and J is TRBJ2-5, with D unclear. Germline assignment: CDR1 DFQATT and CDR2 SNEGSKA (reference sequence). The length of the CDR3 is 11 residues. Trimming removed 5 bases from V and 5 bases from J, with 9 bases in between. The CDR3 DNA sequence: TGCAGTGCTTCTGCCCAGGAGACCCAGTACTTC. Translation gives CSASAQETQYF.

The chain is built from TRBV7-2 and TRBJ1-5; TRBD1 agrees at 7 bases. Trimming at V came to 5 bases and at J to 4 bases, leaving 8 bases not matched to a gene. Germline CDR1 SGHTA, CDR2 FQGNSA. This CDR3 is built from 15 residues. The CDR3 sequence is CASSGGDSENQPQHF. CDR3 bases: TGTGCCAGCAGCGGTGGGGACAGCGAAAATCAGCCCCAGCATTTT.